These 8 T cell receptor beta chains were sequenced from one sample in a study of T cells in Graves' hyperthyroidism and ophthalmopathy. Regions amplified from RNA transcripts were the TCR beta CDR3 regions. With the HTBI primer set, the TCR CDR3 went through a first round of RT-PCR. TCRdb redid the calling of the multiplex PCR reads with MiXCR, one entry per CDR3 protein. The table shows 400,000 to 550,000 distinct CDR3 sequences, with about an eighth occurring only once. The material sequenced was blood. These receptors were taken from a woman aged 18 to 35 with Graves' hyperthyroidism.

This clonotype was counted at least ten times. The V gene is TRBV12-3 or TRBV12-4, the J gene TRBJ2-1; D might be TRBD2 (5 bases). The CDR3 covers 13 residues. Trimming cost V 5 bases and J 9 bases, with 14 bases left between them. The CDR3 nucleotides are TGTGCCAGCAGTCCTAACGTCGGGATTGAGCAGTTCTTC. It is translated as CASSPNVGIEQFF.

The CDR3 region has the DNA TGTGCCAGCAGCTTAGCTGGAGGGGACAGCGAGCAGTACTTC. Its translation: CASSLAGGDSEQYF. The V gene is TRBV7-6, the J gene TRBJ2-7, with a possible D match to TRBD1 (7 bases). The V end was cut by 0 bases, the J end by 6 bases, with 12 bases between. The CDR3 totals 14 residues. CDR1 and CDR2 (germline): SGHVS, FNYEAQ.

The table lists this clonotype with many counts. This chain links TRBV24-1 with TRBJ2-1; perhaps D is TRBD1 or TRBD2 (5 bases each). Trimming removed 9 bases at V and 3 bases at J, with 8 bases between. Germline lookup yields CDR1 KGHDR and CDR2 SFDVKD. The CDR3 spans 12 residues. CDR3 sequence: CATRDGYNEQFF. The CDR3 DNA reads as TGTGCCACCCGGGACGGCTACAATGAGCAGTTCTTC.

The table lists this clonotype with a few counts. V and J are TRBV10-1 and TRBJ2-2; D ambiguous. The CDR3 has 14 residues. Trimming took off 2 bases at V and 6 bases at J, with 10 bases between the two ends. Germline V gives CDR1 WNHNN, CDR2 SYGVQD (reference sequence). This chain's CDR3 is CASSERGVAGELFF. The CDR3 DNA sequence: TGCGCCAGCAGTGAGAGAGGAGTGGCCGGGGAGCTGTTTTTT.

This clonotype was detected many times. The chain combines TRBV12-3 or TRBV12-4 with TRBJ1-6; D might be TRBD1 (5 bases). The V gene lost 10 bases and the J gene lost 4 bases, with 11 bases spanning the gap. The length of the CDR3 is 13 residues. CDR3 nucleotide sequence: TGTGCCACGACAGCCACTTATAATTCACCCCTCCACTTT. It codes for CATTATYNSPLHF.

This clonotype was recorded many times. The chain recombines TRBV10-3 with TRBJ1-5, with 7 bases lining up with TRBD1. The germline gives CDR1 ENHRY, CDR2 SYGVKD. The CDR3 sequence is 14 residues long. V lost 5 bases and J lost 6; bases outside the gene matches: 7. The CDR3, as DNA: TGTGCCATCAGTCGGGACAGAGGCCCTCAGCCCCAGCATTTT. Amino acid sequence: CAISRDRGPQPQHF.

There are many counts of this clonotype. This chain joins TRBV6-2 or TRBV6-3 and TRBJ2-1; D gene ambiguous. Germline V CDR1 and CDR2: MNHEY, SVGEGT. Trimming shortened V by 2 bases and J by 0 bases, and 8 bases separated the two germline ends. The CDR3 sequence is 15 residues long. The CDR3 is CASSYIGSSYNEQFF. The CDR3, as DNA: TGTGCCAGCAGTTACATCGGTAGCTCCTACAATGAGCAGTTCTTC.

There are many counts of this clonotype. V and J are TRBV11-3 and TRBJ2-1, with a weak D call TRBD2 (6 bases). CDR1 and CDR2 (germline): SGHNT, YENEEA. V gave up 1 base and J gave up 1 base, with 8 bases separating them. The CDR3 length is 15 residues. The CDR3 is CASSLGRGSYNEQFF. The CDR3 DNA is TGTGCCAGCAGCTTAGGTCGGGGGTCCTACAATGAGCAGTTCTTC.